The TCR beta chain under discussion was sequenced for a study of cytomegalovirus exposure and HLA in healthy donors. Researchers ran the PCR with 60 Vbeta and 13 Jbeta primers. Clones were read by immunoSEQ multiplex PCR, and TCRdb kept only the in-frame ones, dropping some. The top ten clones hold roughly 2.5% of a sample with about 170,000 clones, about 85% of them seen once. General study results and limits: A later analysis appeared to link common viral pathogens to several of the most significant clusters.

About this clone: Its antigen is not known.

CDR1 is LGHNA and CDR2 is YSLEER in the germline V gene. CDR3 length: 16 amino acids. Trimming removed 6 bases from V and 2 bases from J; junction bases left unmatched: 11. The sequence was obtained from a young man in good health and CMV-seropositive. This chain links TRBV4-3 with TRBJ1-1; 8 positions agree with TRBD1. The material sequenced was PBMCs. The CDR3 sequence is CASRQGAIQKNTEAFF. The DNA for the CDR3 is TGCGCCAGCAGGCAGGGGGCAATACAAAAAAACACTGAAGCTTTCTTT.